This T cell receptor beta chain was captured by sequencing in a study of PD-L1 blockade in urothelial cancer. Study-level background: Male patients with bladder-origin urothelial cancer numbered about 90% of the roughly 29. Earlier, patients had received 0 to 3 chemotherapy regimens.

CDR1 is SGDLS, CDR2 YYNGEE, per germline. CDR3 size: 13 residues. Trimming took 0 bases from V and 5 from J, leaving 6 bases between them. This clone was detected a few times. No antigen is known for it. Every PCR got spiked synthetic TCR analog templates. Generated by immunoSEQ multiplex PCR, the TCRdb table keeps only in-frame clones and is missing some. This table has more than 1,500 clones, 33% appearing once. Study results and limitations: Individuals with durable benefit had more tumor-infiltrating T lymphocytes than others.

Source: tumor tissue, taken before atezolizumab (anti-PD-L1) treatment. The gene calls are TRBV9 and TRBJ2-1; no clear D gene. This receptor was identified in a man in his 60s with urothelial cancer. As DNA, the CDR3 is TGTGCCAGCAGCGTAGGGGTTCACAATGAGCAGTTCTTC. As protein: CASSVGVHNEQFF.